Sequencing of this T cell receptor (beta chain) was carried out in a study of blood T cell repertoires in COVID-19. Turning to the study itself: T cells, B-cell-depleted T cells, or PBMCs supplied cDNA or gDNA.

The CDR3 is made up of 15 amino acids. Germline V CDR1 and CDR2: SGHDT, YYEEEE. Trimming at V came to 2 bases and at J to 3 bases, leaving 4 bases not matched to a gene. In the study's own analysis: How many nucleated cells were present was estimated from reference gene primer amplification. Clones were read by immunoSEQ multiplex PCR, and TCRdb kept only the in-frame ones, dropping some. V and J calls and clone size are given by that table; D and trimming were obtained from the DNA. The profile shows 350,000 or so clones, around 90% of them singletons. The receptor's source is a man between 18 and 35 years old with active or convalescent COVID-19. Sequencing was done on a sample of peripheral blood. This chain joins TRBV5-6 and TRBJ2-2; 7 nucleotides align to TRBD1. In nucleotides, the CDR3 is TGTGCCAGCAGCTTTCGGGACAGATACACCGGGGAGCTGTTTTTT. This codes for CASSFRDRYTGELFF.